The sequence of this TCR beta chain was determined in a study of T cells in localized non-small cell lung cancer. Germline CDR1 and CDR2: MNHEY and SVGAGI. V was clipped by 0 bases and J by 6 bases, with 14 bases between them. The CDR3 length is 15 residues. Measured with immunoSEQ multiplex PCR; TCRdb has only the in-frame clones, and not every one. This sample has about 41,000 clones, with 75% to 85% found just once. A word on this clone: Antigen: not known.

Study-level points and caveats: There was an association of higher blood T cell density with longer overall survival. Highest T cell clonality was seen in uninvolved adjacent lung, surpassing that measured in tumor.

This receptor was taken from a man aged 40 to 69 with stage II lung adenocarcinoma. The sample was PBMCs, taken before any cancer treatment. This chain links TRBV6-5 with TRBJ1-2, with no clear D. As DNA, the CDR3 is TGTGCCAGCAGTTACTCGGGTAACGGGTATAATGGCTACACCTTC. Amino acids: CASSYSGNGYNGYTF.